These 10 T cell receptor beta chains share one sample of origin, sequenced in a study of blood T cells in healthy people across ages. PCR was performed a second time for about 7 to 11 cycles using a sample-barcoded 5' primer and a J-beta primer mix. TCRdb re-derived calls from the 5' RACE reads in MiXCR, one entry per CDR3 protein. The table has more than 1.4 million distinct CDR3 sequences, roughly 40% seen once. Sequencing was done on a sample of blood. All receptors derive from a woman between 18 and 29 years old in good health.

The chain uses TRBV12-3 or TRBV12-4 and TRBJ2-4; D is possibly TRBD1 or TRBD2 (7 bases each). V gave up 5 bases and J gave up 8 bases, with 13 bases separating them. The CDR3 is 13 residues long. The CDR3 reads CASSPRGGYIQYF. CDR3 in DNA: TGTGCCAGCAGTCCCAGGGGGGGTTACATTCAGTACTTC.

The rearrangement uses TRBV20-1 and TRBJ2-2, with D possibly being TRBD1 (5 bases). Between the trimmed V and J ends, which lost 0 bases and 7 bases, there was a span of 9 bases. Germline V gives CDR1 DFQATT, CDR2 SNEGSKA (reference sequence). The CDR3 consists of 13 residues. This CDR3 reads CSARERGFGELFF. In DNA form, the CDR3 reads TGCAGTGCTAGAGAAAGGGGCTTCGGGGAGCTGTTTTTT.

The chain recombines TRBV14 with TRBJ1-5; maybe TRBD1 (5 bases). Germline loops: CDR1 SGHDN, CDR2 FVKESK. Trimming shortened V by 2 bases and J by 6 bases, and 11 bases separated the two germline ends. The CDR3 runs 14 residues. The CDR3 spells CASSQWGVGQPQHF. Written as DNA, the CDR3 is TGTGCCAGCAGCCAATGGGGGGTTGGTCAGCCCCAGCATTTT.

This chain connects TRBV6-5 to TRBJ2-2; D perhaps matches TRBD2 (5 bases). V gave up 4 bases and J gave up 6 bases, with 21 bases separating them. Germline V lookup: CDR1 MNHEY, CDR2 SVGAGI. The CDR3 loop spans 17 amino acids. Here the CDR3 DNA reads TGTGCCAGCAGTTTGAGGGCTCGAGTGCCGCGCCCCGGGGAGCTGTTTTTT. Its translation is CASSLRARVPRPGELFF.

The chain recombines TRBV5-1 with TRBJ2-3; 7 nucleotides align to TRBD2. CDR3 length: 13 amino acids. Germline lookup yields CDR1 SGHRS and CDR2 YFSETQ. V dropped 6 bases and J dropped 2; count of bases not matched to a gene: 3. The CDR3 sequence is CASNSGFTDTQYF. As DNA, the CDR3 is TGCGCCAGCAATAGCGGGTTCACAGATACGCAGTATTTT.

The chain couples TRBV7-8 to TRBJ1-2; no definite D call. The V gene lost 1 base and the J gene lost 3 bases, with 9 bases spanning the gap. CDR3 length: 14 residues. Germline CDR1 is SGHVS and CDR2 is FQNEAQ. This chain's CDR3 is CASSLVGLDYGYTF. The DNA of the CDR3 is TGTGCCAGCAGCTTAGTTGGGCTCGACTATGGCTACACCTTC. Filled out from reference TRBV7-8 and TRBJ1-2, the complete variable domain reads GAGVSQSPRYKVAKRGQDVALRCDPISGHVSLFWYQQALGQGPEFLTYFQNEAQLDKSGLPSDRFFAERPEGSVSTLKIQRTQQEDSAVYLCASSLVGLDYGYTFGSGTRLTVV.

This clonotype showed up just a few times. This sequence joins TRBV2 and TRBJ2-5; the D gene is possibly TRBD2 (6 bases). The CDR3 is made up of 14 amino acids. Trimming stripped 11 bases from V and 0 bases from J, with 16 bases between. The V gene's germline CDR1 is SNHLY and CDR2 FYNNEI. The CDR3 reads CASNPGEYQETQYF. The CDR3 nucleotides are TGTGCCTCCAACCCGGGAGAGTACCAAGAGACCCAGTACTTC. Based on the CDR3 plus reference TRBV2 and TRBJ2-5, the full variable domain is EPEVTQTPSHQVTQMGQEVILRCVPISNHLYFYWYRQILGQKVEFLVSFYNNEISEKSEIFDDQFSVERPDGSNFTLKIRSTKLEDSAMYFCASNPGEYQETQYFGPGTRLLVL.

The V gene is TRBV4-2, the J gene TRBJ2-5; D gene ambiguous. With the DNA end fitting TRBJ2-1 better, the J assignment may be wrong. In germline, CDR1 is LGHNA, CDR2 YNFKEQ. The CDR3 consists of 13 residues. The CDR3 here is CASSRNEQETQFF. In DNA, the CDR3 is TGTGCCAGCAGCCGTAATGAACAAGAGACCCAGTTCTTC.

The CDR3 DNA follows: TGCGCCAGCAGCCCCGCGGGGACAGGCTCTGGAAACACCATATATTTT. The encoded protein is CASSPAGTGSGNTIYF. The chain links TRBV5-1 to TRBJ1-3; 8 positions match TRBD1. Losses at the gene ends were 4 bases for V and 0 bases for J; bases not matched to a gene: 6. From germline, CDR1 is SGHRS and CDR2 YFSETQ. The CDR3 is 16 amino acids.

This sequence joins TRBV2 and TRBJ1-6; D may be TRBD1 (5 bases). Germline V lookup: CDR1 SNHLY, CDR2 FYNNEI. Trimming shortened V by 4 bases and J by 8 bases, and 6 bases separated the two germline ends. The CDR3 totals 12 residues. CDR3 in amino acids: CASSGQYSPLHF. CDR3 bases: TGTGCCAGCAGTGGACAGTATTCACCCCTCCACTTT.